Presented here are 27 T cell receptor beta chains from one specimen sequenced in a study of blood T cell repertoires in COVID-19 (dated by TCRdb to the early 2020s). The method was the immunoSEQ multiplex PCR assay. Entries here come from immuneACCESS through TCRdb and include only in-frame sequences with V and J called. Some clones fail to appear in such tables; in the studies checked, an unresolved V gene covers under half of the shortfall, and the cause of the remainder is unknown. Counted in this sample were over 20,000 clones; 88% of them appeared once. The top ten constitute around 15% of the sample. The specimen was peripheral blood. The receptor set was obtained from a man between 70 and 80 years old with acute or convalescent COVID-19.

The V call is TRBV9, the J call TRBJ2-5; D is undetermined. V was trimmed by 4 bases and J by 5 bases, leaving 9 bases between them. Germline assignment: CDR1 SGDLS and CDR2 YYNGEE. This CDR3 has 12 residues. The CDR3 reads CASSSLGETQYF. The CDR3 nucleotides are TGTGCCAGCAGCAGCCTAGGCGAGACCCAGTACTTC.

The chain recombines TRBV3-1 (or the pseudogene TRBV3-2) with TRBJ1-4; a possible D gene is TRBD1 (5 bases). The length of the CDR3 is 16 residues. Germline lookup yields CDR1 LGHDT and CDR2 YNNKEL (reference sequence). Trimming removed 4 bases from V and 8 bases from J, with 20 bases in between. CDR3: CASSRTPSGNGEKLFF. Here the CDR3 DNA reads TGTGCCAGCAGCCGAACCCCTTCAGGGAATGGGGAAAAACTGTTTTTT.

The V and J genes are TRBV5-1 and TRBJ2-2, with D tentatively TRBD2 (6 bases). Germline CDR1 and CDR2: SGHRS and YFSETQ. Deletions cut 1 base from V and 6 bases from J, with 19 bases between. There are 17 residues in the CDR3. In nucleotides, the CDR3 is TGCGCCAGCAGCTTGCAGTCCGTGGAGGGTTTGGCCGGGGAGCTGTTTTTT. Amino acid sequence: CASSLQSVEGLAGELFF.

CDR3 nucleotide sequence: TGTGCCAGTAGTACCGGACAGGGGGATCAGCCCCAGCATTTT. It specifies CASSTGQGDQPQHF. The V and J genes are TRBV19 and TRBJ1-5, with 10 bases that match TRBD1. Germline CDR1 LNHDA, CDR2 SQIVND (reference sequence). The trim removed 4 bases at V and 5 bases at J, leaving 2 bases unmatched. This CDR3 has 14 amino acids.

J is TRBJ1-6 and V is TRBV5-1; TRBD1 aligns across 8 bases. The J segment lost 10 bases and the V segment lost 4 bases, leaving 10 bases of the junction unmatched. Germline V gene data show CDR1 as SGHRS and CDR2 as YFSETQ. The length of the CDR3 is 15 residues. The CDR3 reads CASSLSGQGRSPLHF. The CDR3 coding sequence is TGCGCCAGCAGCCTTTCAGGACAGGGAAGATCACCCCTCCACTTT.

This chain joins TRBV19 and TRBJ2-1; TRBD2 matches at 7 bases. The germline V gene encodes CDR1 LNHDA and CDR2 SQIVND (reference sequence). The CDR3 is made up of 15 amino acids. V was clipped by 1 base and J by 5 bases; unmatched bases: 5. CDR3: CASSIAAGADNEQFF. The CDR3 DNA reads TGTGCCAGTAGTATAGCGGCGGGAGCTGACAATGAGCAGTTCTTC.

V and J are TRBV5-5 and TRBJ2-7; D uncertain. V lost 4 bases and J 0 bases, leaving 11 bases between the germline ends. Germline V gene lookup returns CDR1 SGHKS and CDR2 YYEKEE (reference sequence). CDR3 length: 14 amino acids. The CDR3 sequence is CASSPIVSSYEQYF. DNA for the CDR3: TGTGCCAGCAGCCCTATCGTGAGCTCCTACGAGCAGTACTTC.

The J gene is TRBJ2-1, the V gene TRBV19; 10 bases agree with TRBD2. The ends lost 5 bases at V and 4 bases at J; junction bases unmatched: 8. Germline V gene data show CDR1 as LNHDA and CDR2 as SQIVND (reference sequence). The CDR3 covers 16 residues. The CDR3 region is CASSGMTSGYYNEQFF. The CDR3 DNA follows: TGTGCCAGTAGTGGAATGACTAGCGGGTATTACAATGAGCAGTTCTTC. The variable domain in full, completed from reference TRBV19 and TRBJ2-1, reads DGGITQSPKYLFRKEGQNVTLSCEQNLNHDAMYWYRQDPGQGLRLIYYSQIVNDFQKGDIAEGYSVSREKKESFPLTVTSAQKNPTAFYLCASSGMTSGYYNEQFFGPGTRLTVL.

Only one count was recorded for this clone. CDR3 residues: CASSTHSSGSTDTQYF. The CDR3 DNA reads as TGTGCCAGTAGTACCCACTCTAGCGGGAGCACAGATACGCAGTATTTT. This rearrangement joins TRBV19 to TRBJ2-3; 8 positions agree with TRBD2. V was pared by 4 bases and J by 0 bases, with 6 bases of the junction left unmatched. Germline V gene data show CDR1 as LNHDA and CDR2 as SQIVND (reference sequence). This CDR3 is 16 amino acids long.

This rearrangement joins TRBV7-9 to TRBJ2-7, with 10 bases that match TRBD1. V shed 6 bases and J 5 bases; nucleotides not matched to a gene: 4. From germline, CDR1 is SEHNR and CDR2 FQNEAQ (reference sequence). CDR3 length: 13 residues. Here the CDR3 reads CASRRTGGHEQYF. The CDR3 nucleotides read TGTGCCAGCAGGAGGACAGGGGGGCACGAGCAGTACTTC.

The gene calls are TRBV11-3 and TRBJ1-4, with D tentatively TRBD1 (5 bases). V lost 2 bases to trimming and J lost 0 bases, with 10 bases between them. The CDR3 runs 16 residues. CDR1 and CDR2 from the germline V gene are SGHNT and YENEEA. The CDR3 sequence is CASSLIWGATNEKLFF. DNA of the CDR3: TGTGCCAGCAGCTTAATATGGGGGGCAACTAATGAAAAACTGTTTTTT.

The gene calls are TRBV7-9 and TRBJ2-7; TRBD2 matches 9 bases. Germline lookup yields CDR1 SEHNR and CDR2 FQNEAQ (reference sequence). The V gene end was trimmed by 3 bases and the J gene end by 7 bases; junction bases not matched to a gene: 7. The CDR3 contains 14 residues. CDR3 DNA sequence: TGTGCCAGCAGCTTCGCCGCGGGAGGGGGGGAGCAGTACTTC. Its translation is CASSFAAGGGEQYF. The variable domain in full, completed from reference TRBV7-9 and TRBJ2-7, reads DTGVSQNPRHKITKRGQNVTFRCDPISEHNRLYWYRQTLGQGPEFLTYFQNEAQLEKSRLLSDRFSAERPKGSFSTLEIQRTEQGDSAMYLCASSFAAGGGEQYFGPGTRLTVT.

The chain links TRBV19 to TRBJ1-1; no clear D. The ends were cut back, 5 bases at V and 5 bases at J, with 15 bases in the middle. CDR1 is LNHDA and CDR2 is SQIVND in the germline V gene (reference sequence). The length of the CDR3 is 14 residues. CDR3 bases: TGTGCCAGTAGTCCGGCAGTCGGCGGGACTGAAGCTTTCTTT. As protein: CASSPAVGGTEAFF.

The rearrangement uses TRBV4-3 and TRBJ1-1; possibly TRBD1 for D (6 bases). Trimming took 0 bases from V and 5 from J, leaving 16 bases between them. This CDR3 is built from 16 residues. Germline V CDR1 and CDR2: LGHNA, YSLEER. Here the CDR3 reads CASSQDAGGPWTEAFF. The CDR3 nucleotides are TGCGCCAGCAGCCAAGATGCGGGGGGCCCGTGGACTGAAGCTTTCTTT.

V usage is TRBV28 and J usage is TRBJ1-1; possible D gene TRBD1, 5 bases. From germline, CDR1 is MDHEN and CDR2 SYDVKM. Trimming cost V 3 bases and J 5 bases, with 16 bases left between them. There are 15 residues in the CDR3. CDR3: CASSLDPGLYTEAFF. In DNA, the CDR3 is TGTGCCAGCAGTTTGGACCCAGGGCTCTATACTGAAGCTTTCTTT.

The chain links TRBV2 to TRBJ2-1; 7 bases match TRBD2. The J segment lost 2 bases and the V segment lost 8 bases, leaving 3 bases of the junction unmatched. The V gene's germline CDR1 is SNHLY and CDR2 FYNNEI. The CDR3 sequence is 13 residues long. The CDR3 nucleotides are TGTGCCAGCCGAGGACTAGCCTACAATGAGCAGTTCTTC. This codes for CASRGLAYNEQFF.

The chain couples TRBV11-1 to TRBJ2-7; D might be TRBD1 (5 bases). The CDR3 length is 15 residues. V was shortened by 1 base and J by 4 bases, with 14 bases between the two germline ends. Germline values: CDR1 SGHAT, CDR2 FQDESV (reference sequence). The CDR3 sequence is CASSLGVTTEYEQYF. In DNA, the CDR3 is TGTGCCAGCAGCTTAGGGGTTACGACAGAGTACGAGCAGTACTTC.

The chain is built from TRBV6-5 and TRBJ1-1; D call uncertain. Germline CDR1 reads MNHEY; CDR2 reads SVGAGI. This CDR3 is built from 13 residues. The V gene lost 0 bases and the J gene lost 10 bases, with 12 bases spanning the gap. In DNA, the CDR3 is TGTGCCAGCAGTTACTCCCCGGGATCAGGAGCTTTCTTT. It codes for CASSYSPGSGAFF.

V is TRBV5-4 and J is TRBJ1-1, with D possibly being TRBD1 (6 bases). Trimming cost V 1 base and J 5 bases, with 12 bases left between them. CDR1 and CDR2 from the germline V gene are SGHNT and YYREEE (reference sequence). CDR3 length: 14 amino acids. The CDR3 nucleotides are TGTGCCAGCAGCTTGCGAGGGGGTTGGACTGAAGCTTTCTTT. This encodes CASSLRGGWTEAFF. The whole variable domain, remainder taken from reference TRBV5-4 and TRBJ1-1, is ETGVTQSPTHLIKTRGQQVTLRCSSQSGHNTVSWYQQALGQGPQFIFQYYREEENGRGNFPPRFSGLQFPNYSSELNVNALELDDSALYLCASSLRGGWTEAFFGQGTRLTVV.

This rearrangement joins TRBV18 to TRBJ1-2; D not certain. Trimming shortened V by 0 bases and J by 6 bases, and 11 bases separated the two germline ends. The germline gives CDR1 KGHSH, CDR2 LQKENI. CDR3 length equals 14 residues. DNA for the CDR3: TGTGCCAGCTCACCACCGGGAGTTCTGCATGGCTACACCTTC. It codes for CASSPPGVLHGYTF.

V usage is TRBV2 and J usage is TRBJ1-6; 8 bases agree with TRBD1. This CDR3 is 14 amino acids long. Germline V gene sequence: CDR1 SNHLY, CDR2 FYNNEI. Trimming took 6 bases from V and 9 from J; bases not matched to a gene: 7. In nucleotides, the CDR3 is TGTGCCAGCAGCCGGGACAGGTGGGGTTCACCCCTCCACTTT. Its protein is CASSRDRWGSPLHF.

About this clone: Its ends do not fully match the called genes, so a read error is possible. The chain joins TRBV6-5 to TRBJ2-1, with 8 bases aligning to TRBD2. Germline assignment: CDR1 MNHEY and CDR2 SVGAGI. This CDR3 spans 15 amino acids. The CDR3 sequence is CASTEPGGRNNERFF. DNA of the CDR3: TGTGCCAGCACCGAGCCCGGCGGGAGGAACAATGAGCGGTTCTTC.

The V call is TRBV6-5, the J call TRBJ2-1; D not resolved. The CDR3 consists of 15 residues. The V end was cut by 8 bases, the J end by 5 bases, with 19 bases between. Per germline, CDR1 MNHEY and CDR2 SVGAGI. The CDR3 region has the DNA TGTGCCAGCCAAGGCGGCTCGGAGAATCACAATGAGCAGTTCTTC. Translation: CASQGGSENHNEQFF.

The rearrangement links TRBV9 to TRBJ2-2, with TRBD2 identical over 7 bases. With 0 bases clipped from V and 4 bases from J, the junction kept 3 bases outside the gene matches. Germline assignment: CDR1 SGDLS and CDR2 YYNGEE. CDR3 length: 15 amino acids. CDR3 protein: CASSVGGGTTGELFF. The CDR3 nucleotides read TGTGCCAGCAGCGTAGGGGGAGGGACCACCGGGGAGCTGTTTTTT.

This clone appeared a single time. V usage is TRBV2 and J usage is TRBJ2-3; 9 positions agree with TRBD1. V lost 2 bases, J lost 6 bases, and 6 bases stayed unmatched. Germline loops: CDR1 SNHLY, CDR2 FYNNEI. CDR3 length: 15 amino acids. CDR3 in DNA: TGTGCCAGCAGTGAACCGGGACAGGGAGGGGATACGCAGTATTTT. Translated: CASSEPGQGGDTQYF.

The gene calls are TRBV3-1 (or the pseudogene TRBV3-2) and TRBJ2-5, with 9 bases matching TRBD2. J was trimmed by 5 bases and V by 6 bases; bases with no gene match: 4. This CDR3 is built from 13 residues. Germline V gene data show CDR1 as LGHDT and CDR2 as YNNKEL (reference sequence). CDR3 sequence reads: CASRGLAWETQYF. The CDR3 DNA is TGTGCCAGCAGGGGACTAGCCTGGGAGACCCAGTACTTC.

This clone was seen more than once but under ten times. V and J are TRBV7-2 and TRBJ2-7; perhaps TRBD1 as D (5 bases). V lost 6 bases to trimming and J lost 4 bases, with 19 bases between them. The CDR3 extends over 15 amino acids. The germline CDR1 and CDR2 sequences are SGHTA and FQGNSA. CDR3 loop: CASSIGPGSGYEQYF. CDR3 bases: TGTGCCAGCAGTATAGGGCCAGGGTCGGGTTACGAGCAGTACTTC.